This T cell receptor beta chain is from a study of cytomegalovirus exposure and HLA in healthy donors. 13 Jbeta primers and 60 Vbeta primers were used for the PCR. The assay was immunoSEQ multiplex PCR, and TCRdb's table has in-frame clones only and misses some. The sample carries under 200,000 clones, roughly 73% recorded once. CDR3 length: 15 amino acids. The germline CDR1 and CDR2 sequences are SGHNT and YYREEE (reference sequence). The V segment lost 4 bases and the J segment 5 bases; nucleotides outside the gene matches: 4. The chain joins TRBV5-4 to TRBJ2-5, with TRBD2 identical over 14 bases. The receptor's source is a male donor in good health and CMV-seronegative. Specimen: PBMCs. CDR3 DNA: TGTGCCAGCAGCCTGACTAGCGGGGGGGTTGAGACCCAGTACTTC. This translates into CASSLTSGGVETQYF. The full variable domain, its missing parts supplied by reference TRBV5-4 and TRBJ2-5, is ETGVTQSPTHLIKTRGQQVTLRCSSQSGHNTVSWYQQALGQGPQFIFQYYREEENGRGNFPPRFSGLQFPNYSSELNVNALELDDSALYLCASSLTSGGVETQYFGPGTRLLVL.